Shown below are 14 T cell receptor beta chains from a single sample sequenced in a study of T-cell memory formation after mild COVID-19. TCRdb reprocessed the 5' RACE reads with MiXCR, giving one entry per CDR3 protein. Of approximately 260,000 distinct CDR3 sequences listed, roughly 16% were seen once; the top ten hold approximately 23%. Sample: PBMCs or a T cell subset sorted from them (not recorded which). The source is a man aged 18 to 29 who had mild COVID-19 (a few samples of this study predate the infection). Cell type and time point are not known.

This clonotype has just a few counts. This chain's CDR3 is CATSDLLHGYTF. Here the CDR3 DNA reads TGTGCCACCAGTGATTTGTTGCATGGCTACACCTTC. J is TRBJ1-2 and V is TRBV24-1; D gene ambiguous. Deletions cut 0 bases from V and 6 bases from J, with 4 bases between. The germline CDR1 and CDR2 sequences are KGHDR and SFDVKD. The CDR3 loop spans 12 amino acids.

The CDR3 DNA follows: TGCAGTGCTAGTAGGATCGGCCTGGATGAGCAGTTCTTC. Translating gives CSASRIGLDEQFF. The chain links TRBV20-1 to TRBJ2-1; no definite D call. Trimming shortened V by 3 bases and J by 8 bases, and 14 bases separated the two germline ends. Germline V lookup: CDR1 DFQATT, CDR2 SNEGSKA (reference sequence). This CDR3 has 13 amino acids.

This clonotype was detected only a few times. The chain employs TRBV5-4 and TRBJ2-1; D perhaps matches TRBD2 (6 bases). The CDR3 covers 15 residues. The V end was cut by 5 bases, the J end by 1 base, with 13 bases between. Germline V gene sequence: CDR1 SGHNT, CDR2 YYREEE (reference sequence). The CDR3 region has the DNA TGTGCCAGCAGTCGGGGACTTCCATCCTACAATGAGCAGTTCTTC. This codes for CASSRGLPSYNEQFF.

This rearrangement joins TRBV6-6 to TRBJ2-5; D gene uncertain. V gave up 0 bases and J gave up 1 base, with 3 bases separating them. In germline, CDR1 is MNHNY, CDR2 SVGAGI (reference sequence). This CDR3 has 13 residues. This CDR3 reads CASSYSLQETQYF. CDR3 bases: TGTGCCAGCAGTTACTCGCTCCAAGAGACCCAGTACTTC.

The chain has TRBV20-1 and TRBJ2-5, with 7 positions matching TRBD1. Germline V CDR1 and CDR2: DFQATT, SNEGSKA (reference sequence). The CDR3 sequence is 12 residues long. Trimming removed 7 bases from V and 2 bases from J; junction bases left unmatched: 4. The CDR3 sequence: CSVRDSQETQYF. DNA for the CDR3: TGCAGTGTACGGGACAGTCAAGAGACCCAGTACTTC.

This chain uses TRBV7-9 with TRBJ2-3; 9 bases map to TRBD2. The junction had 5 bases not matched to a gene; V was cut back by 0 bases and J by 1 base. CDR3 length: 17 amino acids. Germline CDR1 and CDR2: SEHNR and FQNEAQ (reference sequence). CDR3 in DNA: TGTGCCAGCAGCTTAGCGTCCAGCGGGGGGCGCACAGATACGCAGTATTTT. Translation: CASSLASSGGRTDTQYF.

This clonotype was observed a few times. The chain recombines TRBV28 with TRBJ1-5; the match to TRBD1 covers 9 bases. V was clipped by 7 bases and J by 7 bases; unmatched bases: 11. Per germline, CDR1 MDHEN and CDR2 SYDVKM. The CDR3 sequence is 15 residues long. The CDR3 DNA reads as TGTGCCAGCACGGACCGGGACAGGGTGGGCCAGCCCCAGCATTTT. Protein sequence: CASTDRDRVGQPQHF. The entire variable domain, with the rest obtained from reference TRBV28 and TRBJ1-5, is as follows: DVKVTQSSRYLVKRTGEKVFLECVQDMDHENMFWYRQDPGLGLRLIYFSYDVKMKEKGDIPEGYSVSREKKERFSLILESASTNQTSMYLCASTDRDRVGQPQHFGDGTRLSIL.

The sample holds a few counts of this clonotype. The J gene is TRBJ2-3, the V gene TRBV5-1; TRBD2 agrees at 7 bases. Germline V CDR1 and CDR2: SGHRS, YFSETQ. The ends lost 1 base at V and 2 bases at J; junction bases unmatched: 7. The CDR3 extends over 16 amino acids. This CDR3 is CASSLPSGENTDTQYF. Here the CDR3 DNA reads TGCGCCAGCAGCTTGCCAAGCGGGGAGAACACAGATACGCAGTATTTT. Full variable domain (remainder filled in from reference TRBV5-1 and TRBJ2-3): KAGVTQTPRYLIKTRGQQVTLSCSPISGHRSVSWYQQTPGQGLQFLFEYFSETQRNKGNFPGRFSGRQFSNSRSEMNVSTLELGDSALYLCASSLPSGENTDTQYFGPGTRLTVL.

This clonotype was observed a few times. The CDR3 loop is CSASGRLGDSYEQYF. Here the CDR3 DNA reads TGCAGTGCTAGCGGTCGCTTGGGAGACTCCTACGAGCAGTACTTC. The chain combines TRBV20-1 with TRBJ2-7, with TRBD2 as a possible D gene (5 bases). V lost 3 bases and J 0 bases, leaving 15 bases between the germline ends. Germline V lookup: CDR1 DFQATT, CDR2 SNEGSKA (reference sequence). The length of the CDR3 is 15 residues.

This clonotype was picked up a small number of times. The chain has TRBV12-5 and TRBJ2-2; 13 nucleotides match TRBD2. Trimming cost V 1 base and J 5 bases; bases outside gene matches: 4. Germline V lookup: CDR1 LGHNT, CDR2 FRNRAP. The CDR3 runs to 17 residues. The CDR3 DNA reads TGTGCTAGTGGTTTGGCCGGGACTAGCGGGGTTACCGGGGAGCTGTTTTTT. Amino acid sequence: CASGLAGTSGVTGELFF.

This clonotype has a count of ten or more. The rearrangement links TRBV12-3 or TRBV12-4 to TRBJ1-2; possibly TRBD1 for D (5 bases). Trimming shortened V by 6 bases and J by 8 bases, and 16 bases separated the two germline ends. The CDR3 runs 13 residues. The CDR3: CASSYTSGMGYTF. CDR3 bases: TGTGCCAGCAGCTATACCTCAGGGATGGGCTACACCTTC.

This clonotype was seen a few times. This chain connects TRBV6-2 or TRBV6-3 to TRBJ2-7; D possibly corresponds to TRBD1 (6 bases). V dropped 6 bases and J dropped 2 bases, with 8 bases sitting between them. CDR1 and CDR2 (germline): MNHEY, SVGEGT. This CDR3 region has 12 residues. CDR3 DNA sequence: TGTGCCAGCAGCGGGGACACCTACGAGCAGTACGTC. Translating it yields CASSGDTYEQYV.

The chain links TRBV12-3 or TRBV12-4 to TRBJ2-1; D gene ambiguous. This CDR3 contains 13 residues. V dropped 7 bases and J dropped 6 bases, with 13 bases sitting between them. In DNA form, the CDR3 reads TGTGCCAGCACCCCTGTAAGCGTCAATGAGCAGTTCTTC. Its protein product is CASTPVSVNEQFF.

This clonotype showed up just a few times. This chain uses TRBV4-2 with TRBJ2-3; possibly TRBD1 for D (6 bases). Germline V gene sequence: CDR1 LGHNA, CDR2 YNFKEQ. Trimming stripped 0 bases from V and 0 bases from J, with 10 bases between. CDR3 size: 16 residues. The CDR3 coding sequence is TGTGCCAGCAGCCAAGATGTGGGGGCTAGCACAGATACGCAGTATTTT. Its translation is CASSQDVGASTDTQYF.